The 18 T cell receptor beta chains presented below share a single source sample, sequenced in a study of T cells in narcolepsy. Produced via immunoSEQ multiplex PCR; TCRdb's table is partial and in-frame only. The sample yields about 32,000 clones, 79% seen once. Sequenced material: memory (CD45RA-) CD4+ T cells from blood. These TCRs come from a human donor in good health.

The CDR3: CASSLTGYNEQFF. CDR3 DNA: TGTGCCAGCAGTTTAACAGGATACAATGAGCAGTTCTTC. The chain recombines TRBV11-2 with TRBJ2-1; D perhaps matches TRBD1 (5 bases). Per germline, CDR1 SGHAT and CDR2 FQNNGV. The CDR3 is made up of 13 amino acids. Trimming took 6 bases from V and 4 from J, leaving 10 bases between them.

V gene TRBV10-1 combines with J gene TRBJ2-2, with D uncertain. V lost 3 bases and J lost 1, with 6 bases in between. The CDR3 extends over 14 amino acids. CDR1 and CDR2 (germline): WNHNN, SYGVQD (reference sequence). CDR3 protein: CASSDRWNTGELFF. As DNA, the CDR3 is TGCGCCAGCAGTGATAGGTGGAACACCGGGGAGCTGTTTTTT.

The chain joins TRBV5-4 to TRBJ1-2, with D possibly TRBD1 on 5 matching bases. This CDR3 is 15 amino acids long. V lost 1 base to trimming and J lost 6 bases, with 16 bases between them. The V gene's germline CDR1 is SGHNT and CDR2 YYREEE (reference sequence). CDR3 sequence (DNA): TGTGCCAGCAGCTTGCTCTGGACACCTGAGGATGGCTACACCTTC. This sequence encodes CASSLLWTPEDGYTF.

This chain joins TRBV13 and TRBJ1-3; maybe TRBD1 (5 bases). Trimming shortened V by 5 bases and J by 0 bases, and 11 bases separated the two germline ends. CDR1 PRHDT and CDR2 FYEKMQ come from the germline V gene (reference sequence). The CDR3 extends over 15 amino acids. CDR3 residues: CASSISGHSGNTIYF. CDR3 DNA sequence: TGTGCCAGCAGCATTAGCGGACACTCTGGAAACACCATATATTTT.

The chain recombines TRBV30 with TRBJ2-5; TRBD1 matches at 7 bases. The better agreement between TRBJ2-7 and the DNA end casts doubt on the J call. Looked up from germline, CDR1 is GTSNPN and CDR2 is SVGIG (reference sequence). There are 11 residues in the CDR3. CDR3 amino acids: CAWTTGYEQYF. CDR3 in DNA: TGTGCCTGGACGACAGGGTACGAGCAGTACTTC.

This chain uses TRBV10-3 with TRBJ1-2, with 11 nucleotides matching TRBD1. The CDR3 contains 16 residues. V lost 0 bases, J lost 5 bases, and 5 bases stayed unmatched. Germline CDR1 reads ENHRY; CDR2 reads SYGVKD. DNA for the CDR3: TGTGCCATCAGTGAGTCTGGGACAGGGGGTTATTATGGCTACACCTTC. Protein sequence: CAISESGTGGYYGYTF.

About this clone itself: An end of the junction differs from the germline gene, which may be a read error. The chain joins TRBV9 to TRBJ1-2, with D perhaps matching TRBD1 (6 bases). The CDR3 is 10 amino acids. CDR1 SGDLS and CDR2 YYNGEE come from the germline V gene. Here the CDR3 reads CASSGQDTIF. The CDR3 region has the DNA TGTGCCAGCAGCGGACAGGACACCATCTTC.

The rearrangement links TRBV11-3 to TRBJ1-1; no reliable D call. Per germline, CDR1 SGHNT and CDR2 YENEEA. V dropped 1 base and J dropped 7 bases, with 4 bases sitting between them. The CDR3 sequence is 11 residues long. CDR3 amino acids: CASSLGFEAFF. DNA of the CDR3: TGTGCCAGCAGCTTAGGATTTGAAGCTTTCTTT.

The chain links TRBV4-1 to TRBJ2-3, with 11 bases matching TRBD2. The CDR3 runs to 21 residues. V was clipped by 4 bases and J by 1 base; unmatched bases: 19. Germline V CDR1 and CDR2: MGHRA, YSYEKL. The CDR3 DNA sequence: TGCGCCAGCAGCCTGCGAACTCTAGCGGGAGGTACGAGGGGCCGCACAGATACGCAGTATTTT. Amino acids: CASSLRTLAGGTRGRTDTQYF.

The chain combines TRBV9 with TRBJ1-6; perhaps TRBD1 as D (5 bases). This CDR3 has 14 amino acids. The germline CDR1 and CDR2 sequences are SGDLS and YYNGEE. With 4 bases removed from V and 5 bases from J, the gap between germline ends came to 10 bases. The CDR3 region has the DNA TGTGCCAGCAGCCAGACAGTCAATAATTCACCCCTCCACTTT. This sequence encodes CASSQTVNNSPLHF. The full variable domain, with the rest looked up from reference TRBV9 and TRBJ1-6, is DSGVTQTPKHLITATGQRVTLRCSPRSGDLSVYWYQQSLDQGLQFLIQYYNGEERAKGNILERFSAQQFPDLHSELNLSSLELGDSALYFCASSQTVNNSPLHFGNGTRLTVT.

The V and J genes are TRBV9 and TRBJ2-7; D is perhaps TRBD2 (6 bases). Trimming removed 4 bases from V and 6 bases from J, with 20 bases in between. Per germline, CDR1 SGDLS and CDR2 YYNGEE. CDR3 size: 15 residues. The CDR3 nucleotides are TGTGCCAGCAGCTCTTTAGCGGAGCCTACTATCGAGCAGTACTTC. It yields the protein CASSSLAEPTIEQYF.

The chain is built from TRBV5-1 and TRBJ2-3, with no clear D. CDR3 length equals 16 residues. Germline V gives CDR1 SGHRS, CDR2 YFSETQ. Trimming took 0 bases from V and 5 from J, leaving 16 bases between them. DNA of the CDR3: TGCGCCAGCAGCTTGGCCGAGCTGGCTTGGGGAGATACGCAGTATTTT. Translating it yields CASSLAELAWGDTQYF.

This chain uses TRBV5-1 with TRBJ1-1; 8 bases fit TRBD1. From germline, CDR1 is SGHRS and CDR2 YFSETQ. After removal of 4 bases from V and 4 bases from J, the junction contained 9 bases not matched to a gene. The CDR3 runs 15 residues. CDR3 protein: CASSPDRGVVTEAFF. In DNA form, the CDR3 reads TGCGCCAGCAGCCCTGACAGGGGCGTCGTCACTGAAGCTTTCTTT.

The chain is built from TRBV6-1 and TRBJ2-5; D is uncertain. Germline V gene data show CDR1 as MNHNS and CDR2 as SASEGT. The V end lost 5 bases, the J end lost 5 bases, and 6 bases lay between the germline ends. This CDR3 comprises 11 residues. CDR3 bases: TGTGCCAGCAGTTACGGCGAGACCCAGTACTTC. Encoded protein: CASSYGETQYF.

The rearrangement links TRBV11-2 to TRBJ1-1; D is unclear. Trimming left V 1 base short and J 4 bases short, with 10 bases between. Germline V gene lookup returns CDR1 SGHAT and CDR2 FQNNGV. This CDR3 region has 14 residues. This chain's CDR3 is CASSLVKRGTEAFF. The DNA of the CDR3 is TGTGCCAGCAGCTTAGTTAAACGCGGCACTGAAGCTTTCTTT.

V and J are TRBV6-1 and TRBJ1-5, with TRBD1 identical over 7 bases. Trimming removed 3 bases from V and 2 bases from J; junction bases left unmatched: 4. Germline V gene lookup returns CDR1 MNHNS and CDR2 SASEGT. The CDR3 covers 15 residues. The CDR3 DNA follows: TGTGCCAGCAGTGAGACAGGGTTGGGCAATCAGCCCCAGCATTTT. As protein: CASSETGLGNQPQHF.

This chain uses TRBV30 with TRBJ1-2; tentative D call: TRBD1 (6 bases). From germline, CDR1 is GTSNPN and CDR2 SVGIG (reference sequence). Trimming took 4 bases from V and 1 from J, leaving 16 bases between them. The CDR3 contains 15 residues. CDR3 in amino acids: CAWNPGTTLNYGYTF. The DNA of the CDR3 is TGTGCCTGGAACCCCGGGACAACCCTTAACTATGGCTACACCTTC.

This clone was detected only a few times. The rearrangement joins TRBV7-6 to TRBJ1-1, with 8 bases fitting TRBD1. Germline-derived CDR1 and CDR2 are SGHVS and FNYEAQ. Trimming removed 5 bases from V and 1 base from J; junction bases left unmatched: 9. This CDR3 has 16 amino acids. DNA for the CDR3: TGTGCCAGCAGCCCCCGGAGGACAGGGAAGAACACTGAAGCTTTCTTT. Protein sequence: CASSPRRTGKNTEAFF.